This T cell receptor beta chain was obtained from a study of human CD8 memory T cell subsets. Enrichment of total CD8+ T cells was achieved using negative magnetic separation. Germline-derived CDR1 and CDR2 are DFQATT and SNEGSKA (reference sequence). This CDR3 spans 15 amino acids. A UMI-labeled 5' RACE approach was the method that produced the TCR beta libraries. TCRdb re-called the 5' RACE reads, yielding one record per CDR3 amino acid sequence without DNA. This sample lists approximately 4,500 distinct CDR3 sequences; its ten largest clones have around a quarter. The sequence was collected from a human donor in good health. Sequences were obtained from CD8+ T cells from PBMCs. The chain combines TRBV20-1 with TRBJ2-7; TCRdb's D call of TRBD2 is untestable without DNA. The CDR3 reads CSAREAGGGAYEQYF.